These 4 T cell receptor beta chains were sequenced from one sample in a study of CXCR3-negative and CXCR3-positive naive CD8 T cells. 5' RACE with UMI labels generated the TRB cDNA libraries. With the 5' RACE reads reprocessed, TCRdb shows one record per CDR3 protein and no DNA. Found here are over 150,000 distinct CDR3 sequences; the top ten clones hold approximately 0.51%. These receptors are not linked to any known antigen. Overall study findings and caveats: More hydrophobic TRB CDR3s occurred in CXCR3-positive than in CXCR3-negative naive cells.

Sequenced input: naive CXCR3+ CD8+ T cells from blood. Sample subset: CD45RO-CCR7+CD27+CD95- naive CD8+ T cells expressing CXCR3 (TNR3+). The receptors stem from a human donor in good health. Some clones in this sample may be carry-over from other donors' samples.

CDR3: CASSTAFYTDTQYF. The genes are TRBV12-3 or TRBV12-4 and TRBJ2-3. The CDR3 runs 14 residues.

The rearrangement uses TRBV9 and TRBJ2-1; absent DNA, TCRdb's TRBD2 call cannot be checked. The CDR3 sequence is 13 residues long. Germline V lookup: CDR1 SGDLS, CDR2 YYNGEE. The CDR3 loop reads CASSVCGDDEQFF.

The V call is TRBV9, the J call TRBJ2-2. From germline, CDR1 is SGDLS and CDR2 YYNGEE. The CDR3 totals 13 residues. Here the CDR3 reads CASSFSYTGELFF.

The chain has TRBV14 and TRBJ2-3; without DNA, the TCRdb call of TRBD2 cannot be checked. Germline assignment: CDR1 SGHDN and CDR2 FVKESK. CDR3 length: 15 residues. CDR3 loop: CASSQSHSGEDTQYF.